Sequencing of this T cell receptor (beta chain) was carried out in a study of vaccination and CD4 T cells after COVID-19. Across the whole study: There were two doses of either BNT162b2 or mRNA-1273 vaccine given to participants.

The CDR3 covers 13 residues. Germline V gives CDR1 SGHNT, CDR2 YENEEA. Trimming stripped 1 base from V and 5 bases from J, with 8 bases between. Cultured CD4+ T cell DNA was sequenced using the Oncomine TCR Beta short-read assay. TCRdb passed the PCR reads through MiXCR, listing each CDR3 protein once. The repertoire includes 20,000 to 25,000 distinct CDR3 sequences, over 25% of them detected once, and about an eighth sits in the top ten. Worth noting for this clonotype: The antigen remains undetermined.

As to time point: late sampling 161 to 241 days after vaccination in a few convalescent patients. Treatment described: approximately nine-day PBMC culture with coronavirus spike peptide pools or control peptides (ViraFEST assay). The material sequenced was CD4+ T cells from blood, cultured in vitro, taken about 7 months after SARS-CoV-2 vaccination. The receptor's source is a human donor who had recovered from COVID-19. V is TRBV11-3 and J is TRBJ2-5; D perhaps matches TRBD2 (5 bases). The CDR3 is CASSLGPGETQYF. The DNA of the CDR3 is TGTGCCAGCAGCTTAGGACCGGGGGAGACCCAGTACTTC. Using reference TRBV11-3 and TRBJ2-5 for the parts outside the CDR3, the full variable domain is EAGVVQSPRYKIIEKKQPVAFWCNPISGHNTLYWYLQNLGQGPELLIRYENEEAVDDSQLPKDRFSAERLKGVDSTLKIQPAELGDSAVYLCASSLGPGETQYFGPGTRLLVL.